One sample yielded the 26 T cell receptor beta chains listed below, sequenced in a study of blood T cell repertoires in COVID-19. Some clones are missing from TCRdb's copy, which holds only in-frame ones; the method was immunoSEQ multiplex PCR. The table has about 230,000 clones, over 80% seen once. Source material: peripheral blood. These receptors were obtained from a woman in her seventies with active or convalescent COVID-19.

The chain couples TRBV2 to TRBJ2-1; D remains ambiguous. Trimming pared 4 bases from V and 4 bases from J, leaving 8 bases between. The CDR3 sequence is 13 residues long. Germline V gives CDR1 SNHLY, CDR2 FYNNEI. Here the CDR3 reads CASSAGWYNEQFF. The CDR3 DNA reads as TGTGCCAGCAGTGCCGGGTGGTACAATGAGCAGTTCTTC.

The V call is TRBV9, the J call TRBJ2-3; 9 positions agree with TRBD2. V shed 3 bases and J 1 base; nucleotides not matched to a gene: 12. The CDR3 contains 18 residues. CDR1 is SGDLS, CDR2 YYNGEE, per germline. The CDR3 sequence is CASSALAGAIPGTDTQYF. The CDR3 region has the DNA TGTGCCAGCAGCGCCTTAGCGGGGGCGATCCCGGGCACAGATACGCAGTATTTT.

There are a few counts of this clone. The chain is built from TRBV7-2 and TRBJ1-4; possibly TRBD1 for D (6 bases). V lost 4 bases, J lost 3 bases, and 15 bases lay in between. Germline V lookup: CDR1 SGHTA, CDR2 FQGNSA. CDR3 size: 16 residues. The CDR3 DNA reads TGTGCCAGCAGCTACCAACCGACAGGCTCTAATGAAAAACTGTTTTTT. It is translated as CASSYQPTGSNEKLFF.

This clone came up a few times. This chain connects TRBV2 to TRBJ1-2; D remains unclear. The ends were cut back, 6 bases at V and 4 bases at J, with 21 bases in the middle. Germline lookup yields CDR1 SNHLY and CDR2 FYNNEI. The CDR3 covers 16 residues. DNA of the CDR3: TGTGCCAGCAGCCTCCATGCGGGAACCACTCGCTATGGCTACACCTTC. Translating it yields CASSLHAGTTRYGYTF. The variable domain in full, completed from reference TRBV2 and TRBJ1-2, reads EPEVTQTPSHQVTQMGQEVILRCVPISNHLYFYWYRQILGQKVEFLVSFYNNEISEKSEIFDDQFSVERPDGSNFTLKIRSTKLEDSAMYFCASSLHAGTTRYGYTFGSGTRLTVV.

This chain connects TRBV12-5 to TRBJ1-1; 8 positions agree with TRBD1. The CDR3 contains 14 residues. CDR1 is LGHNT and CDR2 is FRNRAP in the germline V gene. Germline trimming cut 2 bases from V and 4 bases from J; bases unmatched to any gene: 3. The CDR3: CASGLPTGGTEAFF. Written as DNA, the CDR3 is TGTGCTAGTGGTTTGCCCACAGGGGGCACTGAAGCTTTCTTT. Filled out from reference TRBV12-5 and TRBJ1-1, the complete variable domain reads DARVTQTPRHKVTEMGQEVTMRCQPILGHNTVFWYRQTMMQGLELLAYFRNRAPLDDSGMPKDRFSAEMPDATLATLKIQPSEPRDSAVYFCASGLPTGGTEAFFGQGTRLTVV.

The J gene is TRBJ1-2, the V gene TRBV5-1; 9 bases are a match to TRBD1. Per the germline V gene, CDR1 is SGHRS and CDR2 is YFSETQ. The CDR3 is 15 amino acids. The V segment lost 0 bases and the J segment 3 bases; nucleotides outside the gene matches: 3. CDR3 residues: CASSLGGQGYYGYTF. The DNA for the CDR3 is TGCGCCAGCAGCTTGGGGGGACAGGGATACTATGGCTACACCTTC.

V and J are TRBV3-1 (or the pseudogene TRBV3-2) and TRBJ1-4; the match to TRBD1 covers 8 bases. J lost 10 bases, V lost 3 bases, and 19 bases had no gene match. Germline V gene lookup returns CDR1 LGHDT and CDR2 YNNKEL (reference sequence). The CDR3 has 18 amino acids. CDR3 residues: CASSHRQGTGVGSVKLFF. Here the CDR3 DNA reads TGTGCCAGCAGCCACAGACAGGGGACCGGGGTAGGATCCGTAAAACTGTTTTTT.

CDR3 in amino acids: CASSPFGAGPAYNEQFF. The CDR3 DNA is TGTGCCAGCAGCCCATTTGGGGCCGGGCCTGCCTACAATGAGCAGTTCTTC. V is TRBV9 and J is TRBJ2-1, with a tentative D call TRBD1 (5 bases). The CDR3 contains 17 residues. Per the germline V gene, CDR1 is SGDLS and CDR2 is YYNGEE. V lost 4 bases and J 2 bases, leaving 19 bases between the germline ends.

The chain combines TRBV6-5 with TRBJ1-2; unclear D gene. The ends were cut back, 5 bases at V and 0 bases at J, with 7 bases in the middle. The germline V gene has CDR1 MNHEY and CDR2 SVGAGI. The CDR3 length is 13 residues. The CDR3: CASSQYPNYGYTF. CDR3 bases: TGTGCCAGCAGTCAGTATCCTAACTATGGCTACACCTTC.

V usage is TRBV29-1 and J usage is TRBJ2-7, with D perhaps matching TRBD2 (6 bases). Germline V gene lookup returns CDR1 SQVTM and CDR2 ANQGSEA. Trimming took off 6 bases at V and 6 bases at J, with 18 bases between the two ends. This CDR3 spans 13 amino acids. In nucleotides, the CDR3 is TGCAGCGTCCGCCTCGCGCGGGAAGGCGAGCAGTACTTC. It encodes CSVRLAREGEQYF.

The CDR3 here is CASSLNLLGTATEAFF. CDR3 DNA: TGTGCCAGCAGCTTAAACTTGCTTGGGACAGCAACTGAAGCTTTCTTT. The chain employs TRBV11-2 and TRBJ1-1, with 7 positions matching TRBD1. Germline CDR1 reads SGHAT; CDR2 reads FQNNGV. CDR3 size: 16 residues. V was clipped by 2 bases and J by 5 bases; unmatched bases: 11. Full variable domain (rest looked up from reference TRBV11-2 and TRBJ1-1): EAGVAQSPRYKIIEKRQSVAFWCNPISGHATLYWYQQILGQGPKLLIQFQNNGVVDDSQLPKDRFSAERLKGVDSTLKIQPAKLEDSAVYLCASSLNLLGTATEAFFGQGTRLTVV.

The CDR3 protein is CASSQDRAQQFF. CDR3 nucleotide sequence: TGTGCCAGCAGCCAAGATAGAGCGCAGCAGTTCTTC. The chain recombines TRBV3-1 (or the pseudogene TRBV3-2) with TRBJ2-1; the D is unclear. V was cut by 0 bases and J by 11 bases, with 8 bases left in between. Germline lookup yields CDR1 LGHDT and CDR2 YNNKEL (reference sequence). The CDR3 is 12 amino acids.

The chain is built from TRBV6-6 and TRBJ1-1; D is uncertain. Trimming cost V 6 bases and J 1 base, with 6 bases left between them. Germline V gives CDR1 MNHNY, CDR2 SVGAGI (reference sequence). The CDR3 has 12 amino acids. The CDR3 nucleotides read TGTGCCAGCAGGGTAGAGAACACTGAAGCTTTCTTT. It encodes CASRVENTEAFF.

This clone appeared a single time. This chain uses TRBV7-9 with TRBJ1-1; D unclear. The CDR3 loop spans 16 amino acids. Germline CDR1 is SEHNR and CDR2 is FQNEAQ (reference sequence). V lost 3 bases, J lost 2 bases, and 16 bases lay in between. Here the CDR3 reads CASSFESFSYNTEAFF. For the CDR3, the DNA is TGTGCCAGCAGCTTCGAATCCTTTTCCTACAACACTGAAGCTTTCTTT.

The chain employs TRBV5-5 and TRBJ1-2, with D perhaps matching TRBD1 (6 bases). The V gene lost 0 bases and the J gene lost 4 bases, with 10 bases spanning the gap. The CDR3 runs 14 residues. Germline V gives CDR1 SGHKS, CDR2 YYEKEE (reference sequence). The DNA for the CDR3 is TGTGCCAGCAGCTTGGGACAGGCTGGCTATGGCTACACCTTC. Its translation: CASSLGQAGYGYTF.

CDR3 bases: TGTGCCAGCAGTTCAATTACAGGTGATCAGCCCCAGCATTTT. Translating gives CASSSITGDQPQHF. This chain joins TRBV28 and TRBJ1-5; weak D call: TRBD1 (5 bases). V was cut by 4 bases and J by 5 bases, with 12 bases left in between. The CDR3 is 14 amino acids. Germline values: CDR1 MDHEN, CDR2 SYDVKM. Looking up the rest from reference TRBV28 and TRBJ1-5 gives the full variable domain: DVKVTQSSRYLVKRTGEKVFLECVQDMDHENMFWYRQDPGLGLRLIYFSYDVKMKEKGDIPEGYSVSREKKERFSLILESASTNQTSMYLCASSSITGDQPQHFGDGTRLSIL.

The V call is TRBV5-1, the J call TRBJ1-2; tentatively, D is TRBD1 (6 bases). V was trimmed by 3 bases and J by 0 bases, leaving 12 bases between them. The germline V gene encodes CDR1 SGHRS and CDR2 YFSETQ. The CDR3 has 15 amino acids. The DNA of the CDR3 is TGCGCCAGCAGCTGGACAGATGGGCCTAACTATGGCTACACCTTC. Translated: CASSWTDGPNYGYTF.

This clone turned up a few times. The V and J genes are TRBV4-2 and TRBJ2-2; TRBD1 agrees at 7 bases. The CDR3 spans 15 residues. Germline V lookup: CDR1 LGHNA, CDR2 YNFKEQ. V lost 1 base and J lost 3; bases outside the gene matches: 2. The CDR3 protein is CASSQGGGDTGELFF. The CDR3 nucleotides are TGTGCCAGCAGCCAAGGAGGGGGCGACACCGGGGAGCTGTTTTTT.

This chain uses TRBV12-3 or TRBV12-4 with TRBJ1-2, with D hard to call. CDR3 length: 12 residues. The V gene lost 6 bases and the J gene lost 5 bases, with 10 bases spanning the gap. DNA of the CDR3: TGTGCCAGCAGCAGGTGGATTTATGGCTACACCTTC. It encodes CASSRWIYGYTF.

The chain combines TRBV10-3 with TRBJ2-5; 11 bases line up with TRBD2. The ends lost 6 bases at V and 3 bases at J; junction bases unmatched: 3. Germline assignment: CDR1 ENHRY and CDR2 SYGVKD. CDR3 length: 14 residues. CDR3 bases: TGTGCCATCAGCGGTAGCGGGAGGGAAGAGACCCAGTACTTC. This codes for CAISGSGREETQYF.

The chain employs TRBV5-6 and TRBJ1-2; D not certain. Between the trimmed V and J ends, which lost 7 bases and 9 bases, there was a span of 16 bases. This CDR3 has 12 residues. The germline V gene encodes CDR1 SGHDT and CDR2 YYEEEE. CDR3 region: CASVVGRRSYTF. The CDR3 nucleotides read TGTGCCAGCGTTGTTGGCCGCAGGAGCTACACCTTC.

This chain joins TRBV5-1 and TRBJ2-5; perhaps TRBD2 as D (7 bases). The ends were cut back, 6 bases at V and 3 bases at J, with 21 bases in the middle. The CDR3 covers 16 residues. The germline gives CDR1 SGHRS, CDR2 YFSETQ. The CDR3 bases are TGCGCCAGCAACCCGCTTCGAGGGGGGGGCGAAGAGACCCAGTACTTC. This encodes CASNPLRGGGEETQYF.

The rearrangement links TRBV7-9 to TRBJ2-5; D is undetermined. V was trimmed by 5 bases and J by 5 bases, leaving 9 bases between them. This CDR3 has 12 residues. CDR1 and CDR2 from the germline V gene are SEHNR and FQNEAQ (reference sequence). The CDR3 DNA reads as TGTGCCAGCAGCCTGGCCCTCGAGACCCAGTACTTC. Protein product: CASSLALETQYF.

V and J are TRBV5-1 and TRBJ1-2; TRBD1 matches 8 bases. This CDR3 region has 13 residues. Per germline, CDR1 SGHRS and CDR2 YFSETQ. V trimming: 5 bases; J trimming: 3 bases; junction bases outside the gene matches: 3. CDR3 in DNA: TGCGCCAGCAGTTCAGGGGGCGACTATGGCTACACCTTC. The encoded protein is CASSSGGDYGYTF.

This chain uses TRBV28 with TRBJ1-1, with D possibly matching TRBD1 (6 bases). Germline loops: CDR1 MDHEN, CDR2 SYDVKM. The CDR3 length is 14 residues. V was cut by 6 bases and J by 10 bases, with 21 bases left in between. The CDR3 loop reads CASSFNLRGHGAFF. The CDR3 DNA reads TGTGCCAGCAGCTTCAACTTGAGGGGACATGGAGCTTTCTTT.

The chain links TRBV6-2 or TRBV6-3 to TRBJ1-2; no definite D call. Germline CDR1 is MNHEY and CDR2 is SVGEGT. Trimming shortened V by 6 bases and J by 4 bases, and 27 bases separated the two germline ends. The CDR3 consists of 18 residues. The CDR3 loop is CASRYIPSTQYAFYGYTF. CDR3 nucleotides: TGTGCCAGCAGATACATCCCCTCAACGCAGTATGCCTTCTATGGCTACACCTTC.